This TCR beta chain emerged from a study of technical replicates of blood from a handful of donors. The J segment lost 7 bases and the V segment lost 2 bases, leaving 12 bases of the junction unmatched. CDR1 and CDR2 (germline): MDHEN, SYDVKM. The CDR3 is 16 amino acids. Sequencing used immunoSEQ multiplex PCR; TCRdb keeps in-frame clones, though not all of them. In the table there are just over 80,000 clones, approximately 94% of which are singletons. The sequencing sample was made of T cells isolated from PBMCs. This sequence originates from a human donor in good health. The gene calls are TRBV28 and TRBJ2-7; 9 bases are a match to TRBD1. CDR3 nucleotides: TGTGCCAGCAGTTTACCTGGGACAGGGAAAACGGGGGAGCAGTACTTC. This translates into CASSLPGTGKTGEQYF.